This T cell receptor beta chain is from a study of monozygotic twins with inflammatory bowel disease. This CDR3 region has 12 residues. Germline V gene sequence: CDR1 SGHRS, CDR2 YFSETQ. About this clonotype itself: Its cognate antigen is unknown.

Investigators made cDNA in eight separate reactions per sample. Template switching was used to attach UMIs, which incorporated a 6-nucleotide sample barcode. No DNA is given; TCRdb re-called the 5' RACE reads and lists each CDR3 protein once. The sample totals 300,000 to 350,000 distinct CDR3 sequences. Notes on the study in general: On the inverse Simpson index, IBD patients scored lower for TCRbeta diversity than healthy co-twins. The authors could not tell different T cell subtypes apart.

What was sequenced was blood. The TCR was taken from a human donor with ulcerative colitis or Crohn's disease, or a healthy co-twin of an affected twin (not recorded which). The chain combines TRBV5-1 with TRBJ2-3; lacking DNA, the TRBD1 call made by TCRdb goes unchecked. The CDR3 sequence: CASSSGWDTQYF.